The present T cell receptor beta chain was sequenced within a study of regulatory T cells in long-lasting Graves disease. Study results and caveats: More public clonotypes were shared by persistent patients (approximately 3,000) than by new patients (fewer than 1,000).

Time point meaning: newly diagnosed GD, antithyroid drugs for less than 3 months. TCR sequences were obtained from RNA taken from PBMCs. Regarding this clonotype: Its target is unknown. A read error may explain this, as a much larger clone is one base away.

Researchers made TCR beta libraries by using iRepertoire HTBI primers and running Arm-PCR on CDR3 regions. TCRdb used MiXCR to reprocess the multiplex PCR reads, holding one entry per CDR3 protein. The data show about 350,000 distinct CDR3 sequences, 15% to 20% seen once. CDR1 and CDR2 from the germline V gene are SGHVS and FQNEAQ. V was trimmed by 5 bases and J by 4 bases, leaving 14 bases between them. The CDR3 consists of 14 residues. These data also featured in a second study, about T cells in Graves' hyperthyroidism and ophthalmopathy.

The chain combines TRBV7-8 with TRBJ1-1; D may be TRBD1 (5 bases). Sequences were derived from peripheral blood mononuclear cells (PBMCs), sampled at new diagnosis, from a patient treated with antithyroid drugs. The TCR sequence derives from a man aged 40-49 years with Graves disease. CDR3 sequence (DNA): TGTGCCAGCAGCGGCCGGGACTCTTTCACTGAAGCTTTCTTT. As protein: CASSGRDSFTEAFF.